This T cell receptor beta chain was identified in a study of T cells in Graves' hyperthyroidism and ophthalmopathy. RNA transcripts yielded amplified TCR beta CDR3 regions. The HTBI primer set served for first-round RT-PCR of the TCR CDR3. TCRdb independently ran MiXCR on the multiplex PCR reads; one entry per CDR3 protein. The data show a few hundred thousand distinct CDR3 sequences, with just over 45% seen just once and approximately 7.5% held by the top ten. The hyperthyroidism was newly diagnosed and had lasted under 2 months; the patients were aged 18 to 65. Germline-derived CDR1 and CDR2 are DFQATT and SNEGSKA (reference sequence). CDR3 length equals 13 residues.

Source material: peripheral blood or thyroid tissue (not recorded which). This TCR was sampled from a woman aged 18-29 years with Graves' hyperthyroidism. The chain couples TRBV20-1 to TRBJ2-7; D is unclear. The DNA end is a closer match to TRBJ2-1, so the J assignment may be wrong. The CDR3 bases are TGCAGTGCTAGAGTAGCCGCCTACAATGAGCAGTTCTTC. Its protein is CSARVAAYNEQFF.